Here is one TCR beta chain with its context. The repertoire was sequenced with immunoSEQ multiplex PCR; TCRdb's copy has only in-frame clones and lacks some. The sample includes some 75,000 clones, approximately 84% seen only once; the top ten take roughly 12%. Germline V gives CDR1 SGHRS, CDR2 YFSETQ. V lost 0 bases and J lost 7, with 13 bases in between. The CDR3 is made up of 14 amino acids. This specimen belongs to a study of blood T cell repertoires in COVID-19. Study background: PBMCs, B-cell-depleted T cells, or T cells were the source of the cDNA or gDNA that made up the material.

One Seattle source followed patients from active infection through their disease course. The chain has TRBV5-1 and TRBJ1-2; D perhaps matches TRBD1 (6 bases). Input material: peripheral blood. The receptor was derived from a middle-aged man with COVID-19, enrolled during active disease. DNA of the CDR3: TGCGCCAGCAGCTTGGTTGGGGGCGAAAGTGGCTACACCTTC. Protein: CASSLVGGESGYTF.